A selection of T cell receptor beta chains follows, all from one sample in a study of blood T cell repertoires in COVID-19. Data came from immunoSEQ multiplex PCR; TCRdb stores just in-frame clones and leaves some out. The sample has around 70,000 clones; about 90% are singletons. Sequenced: peripheral blood. The receptors shown here come from a human donor in a cohort sampled during active COVID-19. Both conserved end residues are part of each CDR3. D genes are given only for firm matches. Rows give clone size only sometimes, using once, few, many, or a class for an expanded clone.

J gene,V gene,D gene,clone size,CDR3 length,CDR3 protein,CDR3 DNA
TRBJ1-1,TRBV5-1,NA,NA,14,CASSLGAERSDAFF,TGCGCCAGCAGCTTGGGGGCAGAGCGGTCAGACGCTTTCTTT
TRBJ1-2,TRBV28,TRBD1,NA,15,CASRQGGRQLYGYTF,TGTGCCAGCAGACAAGGGGGCCGACAACTCTATGGCTACACCTTC
TRBJ1-1,TRBV7-9,TRBD1,few,15,CASSLVLQGDTEAFF,TGTGCCAGCAGCTTAGTGTTACAGGGGGATACTGAAGCTTTCTTT
TRBJ2-7,TRBV11-1,NA,few,15,CASSLGRQGHREQYF,TGTGCCAGCAGCTTAGGGCGGCAGGGGCACCGAGAGCAGTACTTC
TRBJ2-3,TRBV6-1,TRBD1,NA,15,CASSDRDRGADTQYF,TGTGCCAGCAGTGACCGGGACAGGGGCGCAGATACGCAGTATTTT
TRBJ1-2,TRBV19,TRBD1,NA,13,CASSRDSNYGYTF,TGTGCCAGTAGTCGGGACAGTAACTATGGCTACACCTTC
TRBJ2-2,TRBV18,TRBD2,many,17,CASSPNPGLVNTGELFF,TGTGCCAGCTCACCGAATCCGGGACTAGTGAACACCGGGGAGCTGTTTTTT
TRBJ1-4,TRBV30,NA,NA,16,CAWSVGGRSRSEKLFF,TGTGCCTGGAGTGTGGGAGGGCGCTCTAGGAGTGAAAAACTGTTTTTT
TRBJ2-5,TRBV5-1,NA,NA,15,CASSPQPGWEETQYF,TGCGCCAGCAGCCCTCAACCGGGGTGGGAAGAGACCCAGTACTTC
TRBJ1-5,TRBV19,NA,NA,17,CASSTLSGGFSNQPQHF,TGTGCCAGTAGTACCCTGTCGGGTGGGTTTAGCAATCAGCCCCAGCATTTT
TRBJ1-5,TRBV15,NA,NA,22,CATSRVRPGWLATAYSNQPQHF,TGTGCCACCAGCAGAGTTCGGCCCGGTTGGCTAGCAACGGCCTATAGCAATCAGCCCCAGCATTTT
TRBJ2-3,TRBV2,TRBD2,NA,16,CASSLTLRGFTDTQYF,TGTGCCAGCAGTCTCACCCTGCGGGGGTTCACAGATACGCAGTATTTT
TRBJ1-6,TRBV3-1/TRBV3-2,TRBD1,NA,14,CASSQRDRTSPLHF,TGTGCCAGCAGCCAAAGGGACAGGACTTCACCCCTCCACTTT
TRBJ2-7,TRBV11-1,NA,NA,15,CASSFADSPSYEQYF,TGTGCCAGCAGCTTCGCTGACTCCCCTTCCTACGAGCAGTACTTC
TRBJ1-4,TRBV3-1/TRBV3-2,TRBD1,few,17,CASSPLQGALVGGKLFF,TGTGCCAGCAGCCCACTACAGGGGGCTTTGGTCGGGGGAAAACTGTTTTTT
TRBJ1-5,TRBV7-2,NA,NA,15,CASSLGFGDNQPQHF,TGTGCCAGCAGCTTAGGGTTCGGGGACAATCAGCCCCAGCATTTT
TRBJ2-5,TRBV19,NA,NA,16,CASSIVLVGGEETQYF,TGTGCCAGTAGTATAGTTTTGGTCGGGGGAGAGGAGACCCAGTACTTC
TRBJ1-3,TRBV7-9,NA,NA,15,CASSPPGRGGNTIYF,TGTGCCAGCAGCCCGCCCGGTAGGGGTGGAAACACCATATATTTT
TRBJ1-2,TRBV5-1,NA,once,11,CASGSLNGYTF,TGCGCCAGCGGGAGTCTTAATGGCTACACCTTC
TRBJ1-5,TRBV5-6,NA,NA,12,CASSLSDQPQHF,TGTGCCAGCAGCTTGTCAGATCAGCCCCAGCATTTT
TRBJ2-5,TRBV29-1,NA,NA,13,CSANYNAGETQYF,TGCAGCGCGAATTATAACGCCGGAGAGACCCAGTACTTC
TRBJ2-5,TRBV28,NA,NA,15,CASRVPTGEQETQYF,TGTGCCAGCAGAGTACCGACAGGCGAACAAGAGACCCAGTACTTC
TRBJ2-7,TRBV5-1,TRBD1,NA,15,CASSLAQDRAYEQYF,TGCGCCAGCAGCTTGGCCCAGGACAGGGCGTACGAGCAGTACTTC
TRBJ2-5,TRBV28,TRBD1,NA,15,CASALGTGGRKTQYF,TGTGCCAGTGCCCTAGGGACAGGGGGCCGTAAGACCCAGTACTTC
TRBJ2-7,TRBV21-1,NA,NA,15,CASITQGVLSYEQYF,TGTGCCAGCATCACACAGGGGGTATTATCCTACGAGCAGTACTTC
TRBJ1-4,TRBV6-4,NA,NA,15,CASSDSGEGNEKLFF,TGTGCCAGCAGTGACTCAGGGGAGGGGAATGAAAAACTGTTTTTT
TRBJ2-1,TRBV5-8,TRBD1,once,16,CASSLVWDRGIYEQFF,TGTGCCAGCAGCTTGGTTTGGGACAGGGGAATCTATGAGCAGTTCTTC
TRBJ2-3,TRBV18,NA,NA,13,CASSPPKTSSQYF,TGTGCCAGCTCACCACCGAAAACTAGCTCGCAGTATTTT